The next 14 T cell receptor beta chains were all read from a single sample in a study of glioma-infiltrating T cells. TCR alpha and beta CDR3 regions were amplified from RNA using iRepertoire nested multiplex PCR. Via MiXCR, TCRdb re-called the multiplex PCR reads, giving one row per CDR3 protein. This sample has roughly 100,000 distinct CDR3 sequences, with 29% found just once. The sample was glioma tissue, nonneoplastic brain tissue, or PBMCs (not recorded which). The receptors come from a human donor with low-grade glioma or glioblastoma, undergoing nonglioma brain surgery, or in good health (not recorded which).

In its sample, this clonotype was seen many times. The genes are TRBV20-1 and TRBJ2-7; 8 positions agree with TRBD2. V shed 5 bases and J 6 bases; nucleotides not matched to a gene: 9. The CDR3 runs to 13 residues. CDR1 is DFQATT and CDR2 is SNEGSKA in the germline V gene (reference sequence). The CDR3 protein is CSAQGLDVGEQYF. CDR3 DNA sequence: TGCAGTGCTCAGGGACTAGACGTTGGCGAGCAGTACTTC.

This chain uses TRBV7-2 with TRBJ1-1; D is unresolved. Trimming removed 3 bases from V and 1 base from J, with 6 bases in between. The CDR3 loop spans 13 amino acids. Germline V CDR1 and CDR2: SGHTA, FQGNSA. This CDR3 reads CASSFAGNTEAFF. CDR3 bases: TGTGCCAGCAGCTTTGCAGGGAACACTGAAGCTTTCTTT. The whole variable domain, remainder taken from reference TRBV7-2 and TRBJ1-1, is GAGVSQSPSNKVTEKGKDVELRCDPISGHTALYWYRQSLGQGLEFLIYFQGNSAPDKSGLPSDRFSAERTGGSVSTLTIQRTQQEDSAVYLCASSFAGNTEAFFGQGTRLTVV.

V usage is TRBV19 and J usage is TRBJ1-2; D not resolved. From germline, CDR1 is LNHDA and CDR2 SQIVND (reference sequence). The CDR3 covers 14 residues. V was cut by 5 bases and J by 3 bases, with 13 bases left in between. The CDR3 nucleotides read TGTGCCAGTAGTTCCGGGAGGCCAGACTATGGCTACACCTTC. Translation: CASSSGRPDYGYTF.

This clonotype was counted at least ten times. J is TRBJ2-5 and V is TRBV7-6, with a possible D match to TRBD2 (6 bases). In germline, CDR1 is SGHVS, CDR2 FNYEAQ. The CDR3 is made up of 15 amino acids. V lost 1 base, J lost 2 bases, and 11 bases lay in between. CDR3 sequence reads: CASSLGGGVQETQYF. DNA for the CDR3: TGTGCCAGCAGCTTAGGAGGCGGGGTACAAGAGACCCAGTACTTC.

There are many counts of this clonotype. This chain connects TRBV12-3 or TRBV12-4 to TRBJ1-1, with TRBD1 as a possible D gene (5 bases). V was trimmed by 4 bases and J by 11 bases, leaving 11 bases between them. This CDR3 has 11 residues. CDR3 sequence reads: CASSWGLEAFF. The CDR3 DNA is TGTGCCAGCAGTTGGGGCCTGGAGGCTTTCTTT.

Concerning this clonotype itself: This may come from a read error, since a much larger clone is one base off. The CDR3 carries no conserved terminal phenylalanine or tryptophan, so it likely arises from a read error. The chain combines TRBV5-1 with TRBJ2-5, with 10 nucleotides matching TRBD2. The J call may not be correct, given that the DNA end is closer to TRBJ2-1. Germline CDR1 reads SGHRS; CDR2 reads YFSETQ. The CDR3 contains 15 residues. The CDR3 nucleotides read TGCGCCAGCAGCGACCTAGCGGGGGCCAACAATGAGCAGTTCCTC. It codes for CASSDLAGANNEQFL.

The rearrangement uses TRBV12-3 or TRBV12-4 and TRBJ2-7, with unresolved D. Trimming pared 2 bases from V and 0 bases from J, leaving 11 bases between. The CDR3 is made up of 15 amino acids. CDR3 coding DNA: TGTGCCAGCAGTTTATCCTCGGCCTCCTCCTACGAGCAGTACTTC. This sequence encodes CASSLSSASSYEQYF.

About this clonotype itself: This could be a read error, since a much larger clone is one nucleotide away. The V gene is TRBV2, the J gene TRBJ1-2; D not certain. Germline-derived CDR1 and CDR2 are SNHLY and FYNNEI. This CDR3 comprises 14 residues. V was pared by 7 bases and J by 4 bases, with 16 bases between. The CDR3 protein is CASTFESRGYGYTF. CDR3 DNA sequence: TGTGCCAGCACCTTTGAATCACGCGGCTATGGCTACACCTTC.

This clonotype was observed a handful of times. The V call is TRBV29-1, the J call TRBJ2-5, with TRBD1 as a possible D gene (6 bases). This CDR3 has 12 amino acids. Looked up from germline, CDR1 is SQVTM and CDR2 is ANQGSEA. Trimming left V 6 bases short and J 2 bases short, with 10 bases between. The CDR3: CSVRTAQETQYF. The CDR3 region has the DNA TGCAGCGTCCGGACAGCACAAGAGACCCAGTACTTC.

Points on this clonotype: This may stem from a read error, because a much larger clone lies one nucleotide away. The CDR3 reads CASSGLRGGNGQFF. The CDR3 region has the DNA TGTGCCAGCAGTGGTCTTCGGGGGGGAAATGGGCAGTTCTTC. The chain links TRBV2 to TRBJ2-1, with TRBD2 identical over 8 bases. The germline V gene encodes CDR1 SNHLY and CDR2 FYNNEI. The CDR3 has 14 amino acids.

With regard to this clonotype: Being one base from a much bigger clone, this may be a read error. The rearrangement links TRBV20-1 to TRBJ2-4; the D gene is possibly TRBD2 (6 bases). Germline V lookup: CDR1 DFQATT, CDR2 SNEGSKA (reference sequence). The CDR3 has 12 amino acids. The V end was cut by 8 bases, the J end by 9 bases, with 17 bases between. CDR3 amino acids: CSTGGRPGIQYF. DNA of the CDR3: TGCAGTACTGGGGGGAGGCCGGGCATTCAGTACTTC.

The chain combines TRBV9 with TRBJ1-1; weak D call: TRBD1 (6 bases). Germline loops: CDR1 SGDLS, CDR2 YYNGEE. V was cut by 5 bases and J by 6 bases, with 11 bases left in between. The CDR3 loop spans 12 amino acids. The CDR3 region has the DNA TGTGCCAGCAGTGACGGGGGGCCTGAAGCTTTCTTT. This sequence encodes CASSDGGPEAFF.

On this clonotype: Sequence at one end of the junction differs from germline and may be a read error. V and J are TRBV6-6 and TRBJ2-3; D is possibly TRBD2 (6 bases). Germline values: CDR1 MNHNY, CDR2 SVGAGI (reference sequence). The CDR3 extends over 15 amino acids. The CDR3 nucleotides read TGTGCCAGCGGTTACTCGTGGGGGGGCACAGATACGCAGTATTTT. Amino acids: CASGYSWGGTDTQYF.

This clonotype was found many times. The chain couples TRBV20-1 to TRBJ1-1, with a weak D call TRBD1 (5 bases). The CDR3 runs to 14 residues. CDR1 is DFQATT and CDR2 is SNEGSKA in the germline V gene (reference sequence). Trimming left V 3 bases short and J 1 base short, with 12 bases between. In DNA, the CDR3 is TGCAGTGCTAGGCCGGGGGGGTGGAACACTGAAGCTTTCTTT. Translated: CSARPGGWNTEAFF.